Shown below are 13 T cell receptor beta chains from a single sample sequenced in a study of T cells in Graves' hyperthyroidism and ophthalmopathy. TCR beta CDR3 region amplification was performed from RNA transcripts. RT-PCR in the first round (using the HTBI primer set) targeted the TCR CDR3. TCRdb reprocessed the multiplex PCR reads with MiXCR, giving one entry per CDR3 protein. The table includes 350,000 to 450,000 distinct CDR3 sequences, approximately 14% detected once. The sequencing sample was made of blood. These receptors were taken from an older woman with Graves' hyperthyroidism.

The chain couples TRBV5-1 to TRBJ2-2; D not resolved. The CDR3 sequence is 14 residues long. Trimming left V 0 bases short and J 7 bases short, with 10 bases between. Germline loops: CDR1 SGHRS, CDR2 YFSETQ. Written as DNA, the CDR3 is TGCGCCAGCAGCTTGGCCTTTTCGGGCGGGGAGCTGTTTTTT. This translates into CASSLAFSGGELFF.

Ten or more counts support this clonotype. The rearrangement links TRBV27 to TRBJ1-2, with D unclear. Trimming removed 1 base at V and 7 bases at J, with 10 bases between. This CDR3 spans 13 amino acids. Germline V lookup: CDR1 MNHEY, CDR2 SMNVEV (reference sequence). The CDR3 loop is CASSLWVGGGYTF. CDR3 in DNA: TGTGCCAGCAGTTTATGGGTAGGAGGTGGCTACACCTTC.

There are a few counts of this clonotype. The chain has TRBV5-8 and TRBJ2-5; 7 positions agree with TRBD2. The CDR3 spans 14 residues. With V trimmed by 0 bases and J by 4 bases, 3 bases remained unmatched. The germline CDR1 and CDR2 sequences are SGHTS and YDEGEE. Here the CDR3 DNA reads TGTGCCAGCAGCTTGGCAGCGGGACGAGAGACCCAGTACTTC. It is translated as CASSLAAGRETQYF.

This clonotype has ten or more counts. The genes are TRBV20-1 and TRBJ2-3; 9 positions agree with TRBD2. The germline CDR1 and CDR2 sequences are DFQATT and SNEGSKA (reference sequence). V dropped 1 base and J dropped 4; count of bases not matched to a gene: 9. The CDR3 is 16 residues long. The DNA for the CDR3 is TGCAGTGCTAGAGGCCCGGGCGGGAGGGTGGCAGATACGCAGTATTTT. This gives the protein CSARGPGGRVADTQYF.

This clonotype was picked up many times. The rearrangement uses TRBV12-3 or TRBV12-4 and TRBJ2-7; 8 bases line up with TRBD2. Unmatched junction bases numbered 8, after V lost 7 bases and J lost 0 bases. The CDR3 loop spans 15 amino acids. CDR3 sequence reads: CASTPAGTSSYEQYF. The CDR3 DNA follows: TGTGCCAGCACTCCCGCGGGGACTAGCTCCTACGAGCAGTACTTC.

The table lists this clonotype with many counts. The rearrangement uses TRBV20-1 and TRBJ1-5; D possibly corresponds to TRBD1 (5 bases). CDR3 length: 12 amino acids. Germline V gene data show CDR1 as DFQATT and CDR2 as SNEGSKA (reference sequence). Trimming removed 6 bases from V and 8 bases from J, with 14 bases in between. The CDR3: CSALRGTEPQHF. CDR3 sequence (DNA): TGCAGTGCCCTCCGAGGGACTGAGCCCCAGCATTTT.

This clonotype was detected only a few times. The CDR3 region is CASSYSWDRVLETQYF. The CDR3 nucleotides read TGTGCCAGCAGTTACTCTTGGGACAGGGTACTAGAGACCCAGTACTTC. The chain joins TRBV6-5 to TRBJ2-5; TRBD1 aligns across 9 bases. The trim removed 0 bases at V and 4 bases at J, leaving 6 bases unmatched. This CDR3 spans 16 amino acids. Germline values: CDR1 MNHEY, CDR2 SVGAGI.

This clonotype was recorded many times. In nucleotides, the CDR3 is TGTGCCAGCAGCGTGGCTAGCGGGAGGGGACGCCACAATGAGCAGTTCTTC. It translates to CASSVASGRGRHNEQFF. V gene TRBV7-9 combines with J gene TRBJ2-1; TRBD2 matches at 12 bases. In germline, CDR1 is SEHNR, CDR2 FQNEAQ (reference sequence). The trim removed 5 bases at V and 5 bases at J, leaving 10 bases unmatched. CDR3 length: 17 amino acids.

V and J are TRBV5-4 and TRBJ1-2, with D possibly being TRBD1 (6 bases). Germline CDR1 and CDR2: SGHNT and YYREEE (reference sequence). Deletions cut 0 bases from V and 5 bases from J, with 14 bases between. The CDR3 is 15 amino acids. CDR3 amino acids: CASSLEVGALYGYTF. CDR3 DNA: TGTGCCAGCAGCTTGGAGGTGGGGGCACTTTATGGCTACACCTTC.

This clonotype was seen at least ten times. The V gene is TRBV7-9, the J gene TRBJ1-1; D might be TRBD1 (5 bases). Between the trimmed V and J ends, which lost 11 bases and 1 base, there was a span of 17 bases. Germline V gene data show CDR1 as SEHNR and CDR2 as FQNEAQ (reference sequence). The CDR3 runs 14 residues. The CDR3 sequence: CAGTGVEGNTEAFF. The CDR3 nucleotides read TGTGCCGGGACGGGGGTCGAGGGGAACACTGAAGCTTTCTTT.

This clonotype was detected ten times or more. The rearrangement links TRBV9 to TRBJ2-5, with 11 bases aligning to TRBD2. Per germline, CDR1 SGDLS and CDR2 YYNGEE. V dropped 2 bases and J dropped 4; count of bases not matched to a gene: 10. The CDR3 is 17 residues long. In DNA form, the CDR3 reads TGTGCCAGCAGCGTCGGTACTAGCGGGAGTGGGGTAGAGACCCAGTACTTC. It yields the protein CASSVGTSGSGVETQYF.

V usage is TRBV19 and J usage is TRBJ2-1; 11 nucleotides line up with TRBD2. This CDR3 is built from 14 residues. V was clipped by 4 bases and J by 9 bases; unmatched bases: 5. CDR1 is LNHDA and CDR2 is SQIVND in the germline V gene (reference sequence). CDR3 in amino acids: CASSTTSGRGEQFF. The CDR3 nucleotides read TGTGCCAGTAGTACAACTAGCGGGAGAGGTGAGCAGTTCTTC.

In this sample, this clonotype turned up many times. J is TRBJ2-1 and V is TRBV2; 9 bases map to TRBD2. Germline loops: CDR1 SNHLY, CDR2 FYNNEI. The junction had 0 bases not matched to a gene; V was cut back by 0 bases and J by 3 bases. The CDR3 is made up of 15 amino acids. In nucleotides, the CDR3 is TGTGCCAGCAGTGAAGCTAGCGGGGGCTACAATGAGCAGTTCTTC. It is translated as CASSEASGGYNEQFF.